Listed here is a single T cell receptor beta chain. Its target is not known. This entry is derived from a study of OX40 agonist ivuxolimab in advanced cancers. The data were produced by immunoSEQ multiplex PCR, yet TCRdb's version contains in-frame clones alone and is incomplete. The data hold about 32,000 clones, with roughly 84% observed a single time. Study outcomes and limitations: Blood T cells, both CD4+ and CD8+, expanded clonally by week 6 at 0.1 to 3.0 mg/kg. The average count of expanded clones was higher among CD8+ T cells than among CD4+. Relatively little clonal expansion, among the lowest observed, appeared in partial responders at 0.1-3.0 mg/kg. It was not determined which antigens were specifically recognized by the peripheral T cells that had undergone clonal expansion.

This receptor was taken from an adult with an advanced solid tumor such as melanoma, head and neck, liver or kidney cancer. The sequencing used CD4+ or CD8+ T cells sorted from blood, collected in a trial of the OX40 agonist ivuxolimab.

DNA of the CDR3: TGTGCCAGCAGTGACAGGGCCTACGAGCAGTACTTC. This translates into CASSDRAYEQYF. The V call is TRBV25-1, the J call TRBJ2-7; a possible D gene is TRBD1 (5 bases). CDR3 length: 12 amino acids. V dropped 3 bases and J dropped 2 bases, with 5 bases sitting between them. Germline CDR1 MGHDK, CDR2 SYGVNS.